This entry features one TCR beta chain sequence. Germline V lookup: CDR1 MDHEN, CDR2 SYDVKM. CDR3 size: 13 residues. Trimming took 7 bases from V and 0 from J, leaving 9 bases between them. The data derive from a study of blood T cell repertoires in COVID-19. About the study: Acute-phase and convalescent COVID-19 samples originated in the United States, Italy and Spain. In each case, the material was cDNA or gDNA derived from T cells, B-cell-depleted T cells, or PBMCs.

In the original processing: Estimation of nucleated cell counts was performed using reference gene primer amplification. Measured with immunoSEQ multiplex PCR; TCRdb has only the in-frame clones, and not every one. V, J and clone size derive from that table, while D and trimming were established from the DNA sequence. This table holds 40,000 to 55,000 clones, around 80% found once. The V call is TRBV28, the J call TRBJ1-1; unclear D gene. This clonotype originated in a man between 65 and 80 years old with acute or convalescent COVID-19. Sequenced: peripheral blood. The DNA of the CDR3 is TGTGCCAGCACCAATTTCATGAACACTGAAGCTTTCTTT. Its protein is CASTNFMNTEAFF. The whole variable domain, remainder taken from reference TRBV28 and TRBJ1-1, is DVKVTQSSRYLVKRTGEKVFLECVQDMDHENMFWYRQDPGLGLRLIYFSYDVKMKEKGDIPEGYSVSREKKERFSLILESASTNQTSMYLCASTNFMNTEAFFGQGTRLTVV.